The 26 T cell receptor beta chains given below trace back to one sample, sequenced in a study of CD4 and CD8 cells across lung adenocarcinoma regions. Via MiXCR, TCRdb re-called the PCR reads, giving one row per CDR3 protein. The sample holds approximately 11,000 distinct CDR3 sequences, about 56% seen once. What was sequenced was CD8+ T cells from the center of a lung tumor. The receptor set was obtained from a female donor with lung adenocarcinoma. The CD4 and CD8 labels of this study may be unreliable.

By its share, this clonotype is medium-sized. The CDR3: CASSRDLTGNEQFF. The CDR3 DNA reads as TGTGCCAGCAGTCGGGACTTAACGGGCAATGAGCAGTTCTTC. The chain combines TRBV6-1 with TRBJ2-1; possibly TRBD2 for D (6 bases). The germline gives CDR1 MNHNS, CDR2 SASEGT. V was clipped by 5 bases and J by 6 bases, with 14 bases between them. The CDR3 is made up of 14 amino acids.

J is TRBJ2-5 and V is TRBV6-5; 9 nucleotides agree with TRBD1. The DNA matches TRBJ2-7 better at its end, which makes the J call doubtful. The CDR3 length is 16 residues. From germline, CDR1 is MNHEY and CDR2 SVGAGI. The CDR3 DNA is TGTGCCAGCAGTTACTCGAGCCTGGACAGGGGCTACGAGCAGTACTTC. Translated: CASSYSSLDRGYEQYF.

The genes are TRBV7-2 and TRBJ2-5, with D maybe TRBD1 (6 bases). TRBJ2-1 explains the end of the DNA better; the J call may be wrong. The germline V gene has CDR1 SGHTA and CDR2 FQGNSA. This CDR3 is 15 amino acids long. The CDR3 region has the DNA TGTGCCAGCAGCGCCGGGGACACGGCCTACAATGAGCAGTTCTTC. Residues: CASSAGDTAYNEQFF.

The chain recombines TRBV18 with TRBJ2-5; D not certain. The CDR3 runs to 14 residues. Germline assignment: CDR1 KGHSH and CDR2 LQKENI. Trimming removed 3 bases at V and 3 bases at J, with 11 bases between. The CDR3 loop reads CASSPNRGKETQYF. CDR3 sequence (DNA): TGTGCCAGCTCACCGAACCGAGGAAAAGAGACCCAGTACTTC. The full variable domain, completed using reference TRBV18 and TRBJ2-5, is NAGVMQNPRHLVRRRGQEARLRCSPMKGHSHVYWYRQLPEEGLKFMVYLQKENIIDESGMPKERFSAEFPKEGPSILRIQQVVRGDSAAYFCASSPNRGKETQYFGPGTRLLVL.

CDR3 in amino acids: CASSQAGDVGETQYF. CDR3 nucleotide sequence: TGTGCCAGCAGCCAAGCGGGTGACGTCGGGGAGACCCAGTACTTC. V is TRBV3-1 and J is TRBJ2-1; D not resolved. Matching the DNA end better, TRBJ2-5 makes the J call doubtful. This CDR3 has 15 residues. Germline V gene sequence: CDR1 LGHDT, CDR2 YNNKEL (reference sequence).

The rearrangement joins TRBV30 to TRBJ2-3; tentative D call: TRBD2 (5 bases). Looked up from germline, CDR1 is GTSNPN and CDR2 is SVGIG (reference sequence). Trimming shortened V by 5 bases and J by 0 bases, and 9 bases separated the two germline ends. The CDR3 totals 13 residues. The DNA of the CDR3 is TGTGCCTGGGTCCCGGGGAGCACAGATACGCAGTATTTT. Translated: CAWVPGSTDTQYF.

The chain recombines TRBV6-1 with TRBJ2-3; D is uncertain. The CDR3 loop spans 11 amino acids. Germline CDR1 is MNHNS and CDR2 is SASEGT. V lost 8 bases, J lost 6 bases, and 9 bases lay in between. CDR3 DNA: TGTGCCAGCTCTCTGTGGGATACGCAGTATTTT. It is translated as CASSLWDTQYF.

This clonotype was counted at least ten times. This chain uses TRBV6-2 or TRBV6-3 with TRBJ2-1; D might be TRBD2 (6 bases). V dropped 7 bases and J dropped 0 bases, with 13 bases sitting between them. Germline CDR1 is MNHEY and CDR2 is SVGEGT. CDR3 length: 15 residues. The DNA of the CDR3 is TGTGCCAGCACTGGCGGGGTCGGCTCCTACAATGAGCAGTTCTTC. This encodes CASTGGVGSYNEQFF.

The CDR3 region is CASSQALTGANVLTF. CDR3 coding DNA: TGTGCCAGCAGTCAGGCACTCACTGGGGCCAACGTCCTGACTTTC. The chain carries TRBV6-1 and TRBJ2-6; D not certain. CDR3 length: 15 residues. From germline, CDR1 is MNHNS and CDR2 SASEGT. V was shortened by 5 bases and J by 2 bases, with 10 bases between the two germline ends.

The table lists this clonotype with a few counts. The genes are TRBV25-1 and TRBJ2-1; 11 nucleotides match TRBD1. The germline V gene has CDR1 MGHDK and CDR2 SYGVNS. V shed 4 bases, J shed 6 bases, and the junction held 5 bases outside the gene matches. This CDR3 region has 15 residues. As DNA, the CDR3 is TGTGCCAGCAGTGTCCCCGGGACAGGGGGCAATGAGCAGTTCTTC. The encoded protein is CASSVPGTGGNEQFF.

The chain recombines TRBV11-2 with TRBJ1-2; D is unresolved. The CDR3 is made up of 14 amino acids. V dropped 7 bases and J dropped 2 bases, with 14 bases sitting between them. From germline, CDR1 is SGHAT and CDR2 FQNNGV. CDR3 in DNA: TGTGCCAGCACCAATTCGGGAGGGAACTATGGCTACACCTTC. Translation gives CASTNSGGNYGYTF.

The gene calls are TRBV6-1 and TRBJ2-1; 10 bases are a match to TRBD2. Germline assignment: CDR1 MNHNS and CDR2 SASEGT. The CDR3 is 14 residues long. The J segment lost 8 bases and the V segment lost 4 bases, leaving 5 bases of the junction unmatched. Here the CDR3 DNA reads TGTGCCAGCAGTGGGCTAGCGGGAGTACATGAGCAGTTCTTC. Encoded protein: CASSGLAGVHEQFF.

The chain is built from TRBV6-1 and TRBJ2-5, with D possibly being TRBD1 (6 bases). CDR3 length: 15 residues. CDR1 and CDR2 (germline): MNHNS, SASEGT. V was trimmed by 6 bases and J by 2 bases, leaving 16 bases between them. The CDR3 region has the DNA TGTGCCAGCAGCCGACACGACAGGCCACAAGAGACCCAGTACTTC. Amino acid sequence: CASSRHDRPQETQYF.

The V call is TRBV25-1, the J call TRBJ2-1, with 9 bases fitting TRBD2. The CDR3 consists of 13 residues. The ends lost 6 bases at V and 10 bases at J; junction bases unmatched: 7. The germline V gene has CDR1 MGHDK and CDR2 SYGVNS. This CDR3 reads CASSRGRAEEQFF. The DNA for the CDR3 is TGTGCCAGCAGCCGCGGGAGGGCCGAGGAGCAGTTCTTC.

This clonotype has ten or more counts. V usage is TRBV27 and J usage is TRBJ2-1, with TRBD1 as a possible D gene (5 bases). TRBJ2-5 explains the end of the DNA better; the J call may be wrong. CDR3 length: 16 residues. Germline assignment: CDR1 MNHEY and CDR2 SMNVEV (reference sequence). The CDR3 sequence: CASSLSQGSLSGTQYF. The CDR3 DNA reads as TGTGCCAGCAGTTTAAGTCAGGGTTCTCTTTCAGGAACCCAGTACTTC.

Ten or more counts support this clonotype. One end of the junction is discordant with germline, which a read error may explain. The chain recombines TRBV6-1 with TRBJ2-6; TRBD1 aligns across 7 bases. Germline CDR1 and CDR2: MNHNS and SASEGT. The CDR3 runs 15 residues. In DNA, the CDR3 is TGTTCCAGCAGGGACAGCTCCTCTGGGGCCAACGTCCTGACTTTC. Protein sequence: CSSRDSSSGANVLTF.

The chain couples TRBV27 to TRBJ1-4; a possible D gene is TRBD1 (5 bases). Per germline, CDR1 MNHEY and CDR2 SMNVEV (reference sequence). Trimming stripped 3 bases from V and 15 bases from J, with 20 bases between. The CDR3 totals 14 residues. In DNA form, the CDR3 reads TGTGCCAGCAGTTTGGCCAGGGACCCCCAGTGGTTGTTTTTT. It translates to CASSLARDPQWLFF.

The V call is TRBV6-1, the J call TRBJ2-1; D not certain. V lost 9 bases, J lost 4 bases, and 19 bases lay in between. This CDR3 comprises 15 residues. In germline, CDR1 is MNHNS, CDR2 SASEGT. In DNA form, the CDR3 reads TGTGCCAGTACTCGAGACGGTAACCCTTACAATGAGCAGTTCTTC. As protein: CASTRDGNPYNEQFF.

By sample fraction, this clonotype is medium-sized. The chain uses TRBV27 and TRBJ1-6, with D tentatively TRBD1 (5 bases). The CDR3 spans 14 residues. CDR1 MNHEY and CDR2 SMNVEV come from the germline V gene (reference sequence). Trimming took 3 bases from V and 10 from J, leaving 13 bases between them. This CDR3 reads CASSFQGRGSPLHF. The CDR3, as DNA: TGTGCCAGCAGTTTTCAGGGACGGGGGTCACCCCTCCACTTT.

Ten or more counts support this clonotype. The chain combines TRBV6-5 with TRBJ2-1, with 12 nucleotides matching TRBD1. This CDR3 contains 17 residues. Germline V lookup: CDR1 MNHEY, CDR2 SVGAGI. The V and J ends lost 4 bases and 7 bases, in that order; junction bases with no gene match: 11. The CDR3 reads CASSSLSGDRGRNEQFF. The CDR3 DNA follows: TGTGCCAGCAGTTCACTTTCTGGGGACAGGGGGCGGAATGAGCAGTTCTTC.

Regarding this clonotype: Mismatch with germline at one junction end may stem from a read error. The V and J genes are TRBV7-2 and TRBJ2-4; 13 nucleotides align to TRBD2. CDR1 and CDR2 (germline): SGHTA, FQGNSA. This CDR3 is built from 13 residues. The CDR3 coding sequence is TGTGCCAGCAGCTCCGCCGGACTAGCGGGAGCGGACTTC. The encoded protein is CASSSAGLAGADF. The full variable domain, rest sourced from reference TRBV7-2 and TRBJ2-4, is GAGVSQSPSNKVTEKGKDVELRCDPISGHTALYWYRQSLGQGLEFLIYFQGNSAPDKSGLPSDRFSAERTGGSVSTLTIQRTQQEDSAVYLCASSSAGLAGADFGAGTRLSVL.

The gene calls are TRBV6-8 and TRBJ2-5; D might be TRBD2 (6 bases). The CDR3 length is 18 residues. The germline CDR1 and CDR2 sequences are MNHGY and SAAAGT. V was pared by 4 bases and J by 0 bases, with 21 bases between. CDR3 protein: CASSFYLWGGGYQETQYF. CDR3 DNA: TGTGCCAGCAGTTTTTATTTATGGGGAGGAGGGTACCAAGAGACCCAGTACTTC.

The chain carries TRBV6-5 and TRBJ2-4, with D possibly being TRBD1 or TRBD2 (5 bases each). V lost 4 bases to trimming and J lost 12 bases, with 13 bases between them. Germline V gene lookup returns CDR1 MNHEY and CDR2 SVGAGI. This CDR3 comprises 12 residues. CDR3 nucleotides: TGTGCCAGCAGTTCCCCCTATGGGACTCAGTACTTC. This gives the protein CASSSPYGTQYF.

The table lists this clonotype with a few counts. The chain couples TRBV7-2 to TRBJ1-2; the D is unclear. V lost 1 base and J lost 4, with 10 bases in between. Germline V gives CDR1 SGHTA, CDR2 FQGNSA. CDR3 length: 14 residues. The CDR3 nucleotides read TGTGCCAGCAGCTTAGGCCCCGGTAGCTATGGCTACACCTTC. Amino acid sequence: CASSLGPGSYGYTF.

The J gene is TRBJ1-6, the V gene TRBV10-1; D not resolved. The CDR3 has 11 residues. Trimming took off 8 bases at V and 10 bases at J, with 9 bases between the two ends. Germline V gene data show CDR1 as WNHNN and CDR2 as SYGVQD (reference sequence). In DNA form, the CDR3 reads TGCGCCAGCCCGGACGGATCACCCCTCCACTTT. Protein: CASPDGSPLHF.

The J gene is TRBJ2-3, the V gene TRBV12-3 or TRBV12-4, with 7 bases identical to TRBD2. The CDR3 is 15 residues long. V trimming: 8 bases; J trimming: 0 bases; junction bases outside the gene matches: 8. The CDR3 nucleotides read TGTGCCAGCCTAAACCGGGAGGATAGCACAGATACGCAGTATTTT. This encodes CASLNREDSTDTQYF.